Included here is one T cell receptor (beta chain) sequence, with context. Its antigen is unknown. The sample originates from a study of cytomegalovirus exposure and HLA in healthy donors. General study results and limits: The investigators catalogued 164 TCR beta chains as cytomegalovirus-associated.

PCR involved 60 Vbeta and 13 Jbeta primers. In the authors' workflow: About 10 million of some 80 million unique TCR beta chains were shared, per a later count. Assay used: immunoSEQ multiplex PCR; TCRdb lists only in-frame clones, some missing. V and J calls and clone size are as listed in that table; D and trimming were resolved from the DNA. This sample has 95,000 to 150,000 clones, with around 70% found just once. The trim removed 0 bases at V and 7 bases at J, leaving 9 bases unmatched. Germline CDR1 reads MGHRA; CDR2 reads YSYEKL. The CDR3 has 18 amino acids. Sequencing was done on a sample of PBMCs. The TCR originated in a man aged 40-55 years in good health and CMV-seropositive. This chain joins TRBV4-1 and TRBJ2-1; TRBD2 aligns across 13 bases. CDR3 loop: CASSQESIGLAGVNEQFF. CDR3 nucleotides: TGCGCCAGCAGCCAAGAATCTATCGGACTAGCGGGAGTGAATGAGCAGTTCTTC.